The 29 T cell receptor beta chains given below trace back to one sample, sequenced in a study of T cells after yellow fever vaccination. Using its own MiXCR run on the 5' RACE reads, TCRdb lists one record per CDR3 protein. The sample records 620,000 or so distinct CDR3 sequences, about 15% being singletons. Source: PBMCs, taken more than 4 days after the first yellow fever vaccination. The source of these receptors is a man younger than 35 who received the YFV17D yellow fever vaccine.

This clonotype has more than one count but fewer than ten. This chain uses TRBV7-2 with TRBJ2-1; TRBD1 matches 9 bases. CDR1 SGHTA and CDR2 FQGNSA come from the germline V gene. V lost 1 base, J lost 14 bases, and 6 bases stayed unmatched. This CDR3 contains 13 residues. This CDR3 reads CASSLGRGQGEFF. The CDR3 nucleotides read TGTGCCAGCAGCTTAGGCCGGGGACAGGGAGAGTTCTTC. The variable domain in full, completed from reference TRBV7-2 and TRBJ2-1, reads GAGVSQSPSNKVTEKGKDVELRCDPISGHTALYWYRQSLGQGLEFLIYFQGNSAPDKSGLPSDRFSAERTGGSVSTLTIQRTQQEDSAVYLCASSLGRGQGEFFGPGTRLTVL.

V and J are TRBV5-4 and TRBJ2-2; 7 bases are a match to TRBD2. V lost 5 bases and J lost 1; bases outside the gene matches: 5. Germline CDR1 SGHNT, CDR2 YYREEE (reference sequence). The CDR3 has 15 amino acids. Here the CDR3 DNA reads TGTGCCAGCAGGACTGCGGGGGAGAACACCGGGGAGCTGTTTTTT. This translates into CASRTAGENTGELFF.

V and J are TRBV6-5 and TRBJ2-7; maybe TRBD2 (5 bases). Germline V gene data show CDR1 as MNHEY and CDR2 as SVGAGI. V gave up 2 bases and J gave up 2 bases, with 7 bases separating them. The CDR3 has 13 residues. The DNA of the CDR3 is TGTGCCAGCAGTTACCGGGATCCCTACGAGCAGTACTTC. This encodes CASSYRDPYEQYF.

This clonotype was seen a single time. This rearrangement joins TRBV29-1 to TRBJ2-2, with 10 bases aligning to TRBD2. Trimming at V came to 4 bases and at J to 4 bases, leaving 6 bases not matched to a gene. Per germline, CDR1 SQVTM and CDR2 ANQGSEA. This CDR3 has 15 amino acids. CDR3 sequence (DNA): TGCAGCGTTGCTTCAAGCGGGGGGGCCACCGGGGAGCTGTTTTTT. It encodes CSVASSGGATGELFF.

V is TRBV4-1 and J is TRBJ2-7; 11 positions match TRBD1. The V gene end was trimmed by 5 bases and the J gene end by 4 bases; junction bases not matched to a gene: 13. Germline assignment: CDR1 MGHRA and CDR2 YSYEKL. The CDR3 covers 17 residues. The CDR3 here is CASSTRTWTGGLYEQYF. The CDR3, as DNA: TGCGCCAGCAGCACCCGGACCTGGACAGGGGGCTTGTACGAGCAGTACTTC.

J is TRBJ1-6 and V is TRBV6-1, with 9 bases aligning to TRBD1. This CDR3 contains 14 residues. Trimming cost V 6 bases and J 10 bases; bases outside gene matches: 7. Per germline, CDR1 MNHNS and CDR2 SASEGT. The CDR3 loop is CASRSRTGASPLHF. CDR3 DNA sequence: TGTGCCAGCAGAAGCAGGACAGGGGCATCACCCCTCCACTTT.

This clonotype turned up a few times. CDR3 region: CASSQRGGLGDTQYF. The CDR3 DNA is TGCGCCAGCAGCCAAAGAGGGGGGCTGGGAGATACGCAGTATTTT. The V call is TRBV4-3, the J call TRBJ2-3; D tentatively fits TRBD1 or TRBD2 (6 bases each). Trimming stripped 2 bases from V and 5 bases from J, with 14 bases between. The CDR3 loop spans 15 amino acids. Germline CDR1 and CDR2: LGHNA and YSLEER.

This clonotype was recorded a few times. This sequence joins TRBV7-9 and TRBJ2-7; D is unclear. V was pared by 3 bases and J by 3 bases, with 9 bases between. CDR1 SEHNR and CDR2 FQNEAQ come from the germline V gene (reference sequence). The CDR3 covers 13 residues. The CDR3 DNA reads TGTGCCAGCAGCTTCTTAGGCCGCTACGAGCAGTACTTC. Translation: CASSFLGRYEQYF.

The V gene is TRBV6-1, the J gene TRBJ2-3; tentatively, D is TRBD2 (6 bases). The CDR3 runs 17 residues. CDR1 and CDR2 (germline): MNHNS, SASEGT. Trimming shortened V by 1 base and J by 0 bases, and 14 bases separated the two germline ends. CDR3 sequence reads: CASSEVGGGLSTDTQYF. The CDR3 DNA reads TGTGCCAGCAGTGAAGTCGGGGGTGGGCTCAGCACAGATACGCAGTATTTT.

The chain is built from TRBV5-1 and TRBJ2-5; the D is unclear. CDR1 SGHRS and CDR2 YFSETQ come from the germline V gene. The CDR3 covers 14 residues. Trimming stripped 0 bases from V and 6 bases from J, with 12 bases between. CDR3 protein: CASSLGSTQKTQYF. CDR3 coding DNA: TGCGCCAGCAGCTTGGGGTCTACCCAGAAGACCCAGTACTTC.

This clonotype came up a few times. This chain joins TRBV6-2 or TRBV6-3 and TRBJ2-2, with D unresolved. This CDR3 contains 15 residues. Trimming shortened V by 0 bases and J by 1 base, and 6 bases separated the two germline ends. Germline-derived CDR1 and CDR2 are MNHEY and SVGEGT. CDR3 DNA sequence: TGTGCCAGCAGTTACTCCTGGGGGAACACCGGGGAGCTGTTTTTT. It encodes CASSYSWGNTGELFF.

The chain uses TRBV5-8 and TRBJ2-1; D not resolved. The V gene's germline CDR1 is SGHTS and CDR2 YDEGEE. CDR3 size: 14 residues. With 1 base removed from V and 4 bases from J, the gap between germline ends came to 9 bases. CDR3 sequence: CASSLSSLYNEQFF. CDR3 DNA sequence: TGTGCCAGCAGCTTGTCTTCGCTGTACAATGAGCAGTTCTTC.

This clonotype came up a few times. As DNA, the CDR3 is TGTGCCACCAGCCCGAAGCGCGGGGGACCTTACAATGAGCAGTTCTTC. It codes for CATSPKRGGPYNEQFF. The chain links TRBV15 to TRBJ2-1, with TRBD2 identical over 7 bases. Unmatched junction bases numbered 11, after V lost 5 bases and J lost 4 bases. This CDR3 has 16 residues. Germline CDR1 is LNHNV and CDR2 is YYDKDF (reference sequence).

This chain uses TRBV6-1 with TRBJ2-7; tentatively, D is TRBD1 (6 bases). Germline V gives CDR1 MNHNS, CDR2 SASEGT. The CDR3 contains 13 residues. Trimming removed 4 bases at V and 0 bases at J, with 7 bases between. The CDR3 loop is CASSGDISYEQYV. The CDR3 DNA is TGTGCCAGCAGTGGGGACATCTCCTACGAGCAGTACGTC.

This clonotype was seen only a few times. V usage is TRBV5-1 and J usage is TRBJ2-2; 8 bases are a match to TRBD2. The CDR3 covers 16 residues. Per the germline V gene, CDR1 is SGHRS and CDR2 is YFSETQ. V shed 7 bases and J 1 base; nucleotides not matched to a gene: 9. Here the CDR3 DNA reads TGCGCCAGCGGTAAAATAGCGGGGATGAACACCGGGGAGCTGTTTTTT. It encodes CASGKIAGMNTGELFF.

This clonotype was found many times. The chain employs TRBV6-5 and TRBJ2-5, with TRBD2 as a possible D gene (7 bases). The CDR3 is 15 amino acids. Trimming left V 7 bases short and J 5 bases short, with 20 bases between. Germline V lookup: CDR1 MNHEY, CDR2 SVGAGI. CDR3 DNA: TGTGCCAGCACTCAGCTCCCTAGGGGGGGGGAGACCCAGTACTTC. It is translated as CASTQLPRGGETQYF.

The gene calls are TRBV6-5 and TRBJ2-5, with 14 bases aligning to TRBD2. The CDR3 spans 15 residues. Germline trimming cut 5 bases from V and 7 bases from J; bases unmatched to any gene: 6. Germline loops: CDR1 MNHEY, CDR2 SVGAGI. The CDR3 bases are TGTGCCAGCAGTCTACGGACTAGCGGGGGGAGGACCCAGTACTTC. Its translation is CASSLRTSGGRTQYF.

The chain recombines TRBV12-3 or TRBV12-4 with TRBJ2-1, with D perhaps TRBD1 or TRBD2 (5 bases each). The V end lost 0 bases, the J end lost 3 bases, and 6 bases lay between the germline ends. This CDR3 contains 14 residues. The CDR3 spells CASSLAGVYNEQFF. CDR3 coding DNA: TGTGCCAGCAGTTTAGCGGGGGTCTACAATGAGCAGTTCTTC.

This clonotype appeared a single time. The V gene is TRBV12-5, the J gene TRBJ2-5; 11 bases are a match to TRBD2. CDR1 and CDR2 from the germline V gene are LGHNT and FRNRAP. The CDR3 is 17 amino acids. The trim removed 5 bases at V and 1 base at J, leaving 9 bases unmatched. The CDR3 is CASGPDSSGGTQETQYF. The CDR3 DNA sequence: TGTGCTAGTGGTCCAGACTCTAGCGGGGGGACCCAAGAGACCCAGTACTTC.

V is TRBV12-3 or TRBV12-4 and J is TRBJ2-2; possibly TRBD1 for D (6 bases). The CDR3 has 16 residues. V lost 5 bases and J lost 5, with 18 bases in between. The CDR3 here is CASSNTGRLSTGELFF. In DNA form, the CDR3 reads TGTGCCAGCAGTAACACAGGGCGACTATCAACCGGGGAGCTGTTTTTT.

The rearrangement links TRBV10-3 to TRBJ2-5, with 7 bases fitting TRBD1. Per germline, CDR1 ENHRY and CDR2 SYGVKD. This CDR3 is 14 amino acids long. V was pared by 3 bases and J by 2 bases, with 3 bases of the junction left unmatched. This CDR3 is CAISDLRGQETQYF. CDR3 sequence (DNA): TGTGCCATCAGTGACCTCAGGGGGCAAGAGACCCAGTACTTC.

V is TRBV7-9 and J is TRBJ1-1, with D tentatively TRBD1 (5 bases). V lost 0 bases, J lost 11 bases, and 13 bases lay in between. CDR1 is SEHNR, CDR2 FQNEAQ, per germline (reference sequence). CDR3 length: 13 residues. CDR3 protein: CASSLASGTRAFF. The CDR3 DNA reads as TGTGCCAGCAGCTTAGCTTCCGGGACGCGGGCTTTCTTT.

This clonotype turned up a few times. The CDR3 DNA reads TGCGCCAGCAGCCAAGGGTTAGGGAATCGCTACACCTTC. Translated: CASSQGLGNRYTF. The chain carries TRBV4-1 and TRBJ1-2; D not resolved. The CDR3 runs 13 residues. Trimming removed 1 base at V and 9 bases at J, with 12 bases between. Per the germline V gene, CDR1 is MGHRA and CDR2 is YSYEKL.

This clonotype was recorded a few times. This chain joins TRBV9 and TRBJ1-4, with D possibly being TRBD1 (5 bases). The CDR3 length is 15 residues. Trimming shortened V by 4 bases and J by 7 bases, and 17 bases separated the two germline ends. The germline CDR1 and CDR2 sequences are SGDLS and YYNGEE. The DNA of the CDR3 is TGTGCCAGCAGCTCAGCGGGGGGGGGAAGTGAAAAACTGTTTTTT. Translation gives CASSSAGGGSEKLFF.

The genes are TRBV12-3 or TRBV12-4 and TRBJ2-5, with D unresolved. The CDR3 sequence is 14 residues long. V was shortened by 3 bases and J by 2 bases, with 10 bases between the two germline ends. The CDR3 is CASSFRVGQETQYF. CDR3 coding DNA: TGTGCCAGCAGTTTCCGGGTAGGACAAGAGACCCAGTACTTC.

The J gene is TRBJ2-7, the V gene TRBV10-3; D is ambiguous. The germline V gene has CDR1 ENHRY and CDR2 SYGVKD. Trimming removed 2 bases at V and 6 bases at J, with 8 bases between. This CDR3 has 12 residues. For the CDR3, the DNA is TGTGCCATCAGTGAGCAAAGGATCGAGCAGTACTTC. Translation gives CAISEQRIEQYF.

A note on this clonotype: This sequence may be a read error, since a much larger clone differs from it by one base. The V call is TRBV6-1, the J call TRBJ2-7, with 9 bases fitting TRBD1. CDR1 is MNHNS and CDR2 is SASEGT in the germline V gene. Germline trimming cut 6 bases from V and 2 bases from J; bases unmatched to any gene: 5. The length of the CDR3 is 14 residues. The CDR3 DNA is TGTGCCAGCAGCCACGGGACAGGGACCTACGAGCAGTACTTC. The encoded protein is CASSHGTGTYEQYF.

V gene TRBV9 combines with J gene TRBJ2-7, with D possibly TRBD1 on 6 matching bases. V dropped 3 bases and J dropped 3 bases, with 10 bases sitting between them. Germline V lookup: CDR1 SGDLS, CDR2 YYNGEE. This CDR3 has 13 amino acids. This chain's CDR3 is CASSEQGDYEQYF. In nucleotides, the CDR3 is TGTGCCAGCAGCGAACAGGGCGACTACGAGCAGTACTTC.

The chain carries TRBV11-3 and TRBJ2-1, with TRBD2 as a possible D gene (5 bases). The germline V gene encodes CDR1 SGHNT and CDR2 YENEEA. V was cut by 5 bases and J by 7 bases, with 18 bases left in between. The CDR3 is made up of 15 amino acids. CDR3 loop: CASSPSLGVRNEQFF. For the CDR3, the DNA is TGTGCCAGCAGCCCTTCACTGGGAGTAAGGAATGAGCAGTTCTTC.